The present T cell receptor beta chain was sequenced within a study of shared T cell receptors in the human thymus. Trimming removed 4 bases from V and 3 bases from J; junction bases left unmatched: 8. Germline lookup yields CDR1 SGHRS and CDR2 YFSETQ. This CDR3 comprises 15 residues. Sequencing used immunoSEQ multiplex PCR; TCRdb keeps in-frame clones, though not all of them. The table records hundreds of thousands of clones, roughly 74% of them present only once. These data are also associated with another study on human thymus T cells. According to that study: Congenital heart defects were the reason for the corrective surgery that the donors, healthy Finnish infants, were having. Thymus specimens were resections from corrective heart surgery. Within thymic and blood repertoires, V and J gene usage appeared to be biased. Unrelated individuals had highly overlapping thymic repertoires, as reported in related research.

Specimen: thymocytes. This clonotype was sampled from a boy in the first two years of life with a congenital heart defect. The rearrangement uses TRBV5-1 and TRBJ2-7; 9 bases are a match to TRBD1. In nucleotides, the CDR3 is TGCGCCAGCAGCCAGCCGGGACAGGGACGCTACGAGCAGTACTTC. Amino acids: CASSQPGQGRYEQYF.